The clone carrying this TCR beta chain was recorded once. Its antigen is not identified. This CDR3 spans 13 amino acids. The germline CDR1 and CDR2 sequences are SGHNT and YYREEE (reference sequence). V was shortened by 5 bases and J by 10 bases, with 15 bases between the two germline ends. This specimen comes from a study of T cell responses to AZD1222 COVID-19 vaccine. Study-wide results and limits: Donors were chiefly white British, with a greater number of females, and clonal diversity was perhaps underestimated. Repertoires were obtained only post-peak T cell response. Nearly half of spike-specific TCRs reportedly target variant regions that are unmutated in the B.1.351 and B.1.1.7 variants. AZD1222 recipients seropositive at baseline numbered only five to seven.

Libraries were prepared by immunoSEQ multiplex PCR; TCRdb keeps only in-frame clonotypes and omits some of them. The sample comprises around 87,000 clones, roughly 88% of which are singletons, and approximately 21% rests with the top ten. This clonotype originated in an adult in good health. The sample was peripheral blood, taken on day 0 of AZD1222 vaccination. V is TRBV5-4 and J is TRBJ2-2, with D possibly being TRBD1 (6 bases). The CDR3 protein is CASRPPQGSELFF. CDR3 DNA sequence: TGTGCCAGCAGACCGCCACAGGGTTCGGAGCTGTTTTTT. Looking up the rest from reference TRBV5-4 and TRBJ2-2 gives the full variable domain: ETGVTQSPTHLIKTRGQQVTLRCSSQSGHNTVSWYQQALGQGPQFIFQYYREEENGRGNFPPRFSGLQFPNYSSELNVNALELDDSALYLCASRPPQGSELFFGEGSRLTVL.